Listed below are T cell receptor beta chains from one sample, sequenced in a study of T cells in localized non-small cell lung cancer. Data came from immunoSEQ multiplex PCR; TCRdb stores just in-frame clones and leaves some out. The table has roughly 66,000 clones, roughly 90% seen once. The starting material was peripheral blood, obtained before any cancer treatment. Receptors were obtained from a woman aged 35 to 75 with stage I lung adenocarcinoma. The conserved cysteine and the conserved F or W are not part of the CDR3 here. The order of the fields is V gene, CDR3 protein.

TRBV5-1,ASSLVGVEQETQY
TRBV7-3,ASSSGTPTDTQY
TRBV6-1,ASSESSRTDDNQPQH
TRBV27,ASSFKGGRGGDTQY
TRBV7-5,ARSPERHTYEQY
TRBV7-9,ASSPLGGSTDTQY
TRBV9,ASSPSSATEAF
TRBV10-3,AINGQGTTDTQY
TRBV7-2,ASSRDRSGELF
TRBV27,ASSLNWVAKNIQY
TRBV19,ASSPRDYPSNEQF
TRBV19,ASSIGLQRTGNTIY
TRBV27,ASSLWGPNTGELF
TRBV7-2,ASSLSVLTDTQY
TRBV6-1,ASSQDLTTEAF
TRBV18,ASSQGASNQPQH